This TCR beta chain was profiled in a study of cytomegalovirus exposure and HLA in healthy donors. 60 Vbeta and 13 Jbeta primers were used in PCR. TCRdb's copy holds only in-frame clones and misses some; the assay was immunoSEQ multiplex PCR. This table holds 150,000 to 200,000 clones, roughly three quarters found once. This CDR3 has 15 residues. Trimming left V 2 bases short and J 1 base short, with 11 bases between. CDR1 and CDR2 from the germline V gene are SGHTA and FQGNSA. Although they were nominally healthy when sampled, donors likely had unrecorded immune exposures. About this clone itself: Its specificity is unknown.

Whole-study findings and limits: Some highly shared sequence variants likely arose as a pipeline artifact. In a later analysis, parvovirus B19, influenza, CMV and Epstein-Barr virus appeared linked to several top co-occurrence clusters.

The clonotype originates from a woman in her forties in good health and CMV-seropositive. The sequenced sample consisted of PBMCs. The V call is TRBV7-2, the J call TRBJ2-5, with D possibly TRBD1 on 5 matching bases. The CDR3 loop reads CASSLNRGLQETQYF. In DNA, the CDR3 is TGTGCCAGCAGCTTAAATAGGGGTCTCCAAGAGACCCAGTACTTC. The variable domain in full, completed from reference TRBV7-2 and TRBJ2-5, reads GAGVSQSPSNKVTEKGKDVELRCDPISGHTALYWYRQSLGQGLEFLIYFQGNSAPDKSGLPSDRFSAERTGGSVSTLTIQRTQQEDSAVYLCASSLNRGLQETQYFGPGTRLLVL.